This T cell receptor beta chain was observed in a study of kidney transplant recipient with SARS-CoV-2 infection. TCRdb redid the calling of the reads with MiXCR, one entry per CDR3 protein. The sample has roughly 250,000 distinct CDR3 sequences; 29% are singletons. This clonotype showed up many times. CDR1 is KGHDR and CDR2 is SFDVKD in the germline V gene. Trimming removed 2 bases at V and 2 bases at J, with 8 bases between. This CDR3 is built from 14 residues. The TCR comes from a male patient in his 30s who had COVID-19 and was a kidney transplant recipient. Some of the T cells may derive from the graft donor. Sequencing was performed on a blood sample, taken at baseline and on day 111 from a kidney transplant recipient. This rearrangement joins TRBV24-1 to TRBJ2-5; tentatively, D is TRBD2 (5 bases). This CDR3 reads CATSDSGFQETQYF. DNA for the CDR3: TGTGCCACCAGTGATTCGGGGTTTCAAGAGACCCAGTACTTC.